This T cell receptor beta chain is from a study of blood T cell repertoires in COVID-19. Only in-frame clones appear in the TCRdb table, and some are missing; sequencing was by immunoSEQ multiplex PCR. The profile shows about 480,000 clones, 85% to 90% of them singletons. Germline CDR1 MNHEY, CDR2 SVGEGT. Trimming took off 2 bases at V and 4 bases at J, with 15 bases between the two ends. The CDR3 has 16 residues. Sequencing was carried out using PBMCs or T cells enriched from blood (not recorded which). The sequence was obtained from a woman aged 40 to 50 who had recovered from COVID-19. The gene calls are TRBV6-2 or TRBV6-3 and TRBJ1-5; a possible D gene is TRBD1 (6 bases). As DNA, the CDR3 is TGTGCCAGCAGTTACAGGGACACCGCGGCGAATCAGCCCCAGCATTTT. Protein product: CASSYRDTAANQPQHF.